This T cell receptor beta chain emerged from a study of T-cell reconstitution after alpha-beta-depleted transplantation in children (dated by TCRdb to about 2016). Study-wide context: The study quantitatively tracked T-cell immune reconstitution after TCRalphabeta/CD19-depleted allogeneic hematopoietic cell transplantation in children using TCR repertoire profiling. Summary of the overall study and its limitations: The apparently early alphabetaT-cell count recovery about two months after transplant was reportedly dependent on only several hundred rapidly expanded clones derived from non-depleted graft cells. Over subsequent months, a decline in hyperexpanded clone frequencies was noted, and after one year, T-cell counts and TCRbeta diversity were mostly ascribed to newly produced T cells. In some patients, high TCRbeta diversity at day 60 was attributed to recipient T cells and intrathymic progenitors that had survived conditioning.

In the case of this clonotype: No antigen is known for it. No base-level quality is on record; no much larger clone is a single base apart.

V and J are truncated by 3 bases and 3 bases respectively, leaving an intervening sequence of 19 bases. Looking up the germline V gene yields CDR1 SGHRS and CDR2 YFSETQ. The CDR3 sequence holds 16 residues, the cysteine and phenylalanine included. Of the read, only the CDR3 DNA is kept; its 48 bases are in frame from base 1. The sample's treatment or condition label, in plain terms: allogeneic hematopoietic cell transplantation with graft depleted of TCRalphabeta T cells and CD19 B cells. TCRalphabeta/CD19-depleted allogeneic hematopoietic cell grafts were given to the transplant recipients, all of whom were children. Library preparation used PCR. Instrument on record: Illumina HiSeq 2500. To normalize quantification of the TCRbeta repertoire, the TCR libraries were built with molecular barcoding that relied on unique molecular identifiers. TCRdb cleaned the public reads at Q25 with fastp, built clones with MiXCR and kept in-frame beta chains. Rows are combined by CDR3 protein, so each entry shows the most common genes and DNA. The sample table shows about 830,000 distinct CDR3 sequences, and about 15% are seen once. Jointly, the top ten make up roughly 4.8% of the sample.

This material consisted of PBMCs, mostly from graft donor cells, taken 360 days after TCRalphabeta/CD19-depleted stem cell transplant. The sequence came from a male patient aged 5 to 17 who had a stem cell transplant for acute lymphoblastic leukemia, so the T cells may come from the graft donor. Recombination connected TRBV5-1 to TRBJ2-7; 5 matching bases give a weak D call of TRBD2. CDR3 reads: CASSSRVPPSGYEQYF. The sequence in DNA is TGCGCCAGCAGCTCACGGGTACCTCCCAGCGGCTACGAGCAGTACTTC.